This is a list of T cell receptor beta chains from one sample in a study of T cell responses to AZD1222 COVID-19 vaccine. The protocol was immunoSEQ multiplex PCR, while the TCRdb copy is restricted to in-frame clones and leaves out a portion. The table lists about 110,000 clones, around 90% of them singletons. The material sequenced was peripheral blood, taken on day 0 of AZD1222 vaccination. Receptors originate from an adult in good health. Both conserved end residues are trimmed from each CDR3. The order of the fields is V gene, CDR3 length, J gene, CDR3 protein.

v_gene: TRBV24-1; len: 13; j_gene: TRBJ2-3; CDR3aa: ATSSLGGGKVTQY
v_gene: TRBV5-8; len: 11; j_gene: TRBJ1-1; CDR3aa: ASSLTGNTEAF
v_gene: TRBV23-1; len: 7; j_gene: TRBJ1-5; CDR3aa: ASSQSRG
v_gene: TRBV5-5; len: 13; j_gene: TRBJ2-5; CDR3aa: ASSLTRGSQETQY
v_gene: TRBV12-2; len: 14; j_gene: TRBJ1-2; CDR3aa: ASRLEGRQGLYGYT
v_gene: TRBV28; len: 16; j_gene: TRBJ1-5; CDR3aa: ASTSAGSPGYSNQPQH
v_gene: TRBV5-4; len: 15; j_gene: TRBJ2-7; CDR3aa: ASSLASRGASSYEQY
v_gene: TRBV7-9; len: 14; j_gene: TRBJ2-4; CDR3aa: ASSLVLAGAKNIQY
v_gene: TRBV7-6; len: 15; j_gene: TRBJ2-7; CDR3aa: ASSLGGVAGVPYEQY
v_gene: TRBV18; len: 14; j_gene: TRBJ2-1; CDR3aa: ASSPPSGISYNEQF
v_gene: TRBV6-2/TRBV6-3; len: 12; j_gene: TRBJ1-2; CDR3aa: ASSRTGESYGYT
v_gene: TRBV29-1; len: 10; j_gene: TRBJ2-7; CDR3aa: STGAGPGEQY
v_gene: TRBV23-1; len: 15; j_gene: TRBJ2-7; CDR3aa: ASSQRVSSGSSYEQY
v_gene: TRBV5-4; len: 13; j_gene: TRBJ1-3; CDR3aa: ASSLDTDPGNTIY
v_gene: TRBV6-5; len: 12; j_gene: TRBJ1-5; CDR3aa: ASSYRRAGEPQH
v_gene: TRBV6-1; len: 13; j_gene: TRBJ1-4; CDR3aa: ASSPDGALGEKLF
v_gene: TRBV29-1; len: 10; j_gene: TRBJ2-7; CDR3aa: SVEARDYEQY
v_gene: TRBV7-9; len: 10; j_gene: TRBJ1-3; CDR3aa: ASRFGEDTIY
v_gene: TRBV2; len: 11; j_gene: TRBJ2-2; CDR3aa: ASSVSWAGELF
v_gene: TRBV2; len: 13; j_gene: TRBJ2-5; CDR3aa: ASSKDRDPNETQY
v_gene: TRBV30; len: 9; j_gene: TRBJ2-1; CDR3aa: AWNLAGRQF
v_gene: TRBV7-9; len: 11; j_gene: TRBJ1-1; CDR3aa: ASTLVVGTEAF
v_gene: TRBV18; len: 12; j_gene: TRBJ2-7; CDR3aa: ASSPGQESYEQY
v_gene: TRBV3-1/TRBV3-2; len: 13; j_gene: TRBJ2-1; CDR3aa: ASSPGDRFYNEQF
v_gene: TRBV30; len: 13; j_gene: TRBJ1-5; CDR3aa: AWSMGILRNQPQH
v_gene: TRBV5-6; len: 10; j_gene: TRBJ1-5; CDR3aa: ASSSYSQPQH
v_gene: TRBV6-4; len: 13; j_gene: TRBJ2-1; CDR3aa: ASSDEVAPFNEQF
v_gene: TRBV6-6; len: 11; j_gene: TRBJ1-5; CDR3aa: ASSVDSNQPQH
v_gene: TRBV5-1; len: 11; j_gene: TRBJ2-7; CDR3aa: ASSPRDYYEQY
v_gene: TRBV21-1; len: 13; j_gene: TRBJ1-3; CDR3aa: ASICPMTSGNTIY
v_gene: TRBV6-5; len: 13; j_gene: TRBJ2-1; CDR3aa: ASKTSGDVRNEQF
v_gene: TRBV7-2; len: 12; j_gene: TRBJ2-5; CDR3aa: ASSLRSTRETQY
v_gene: TRBV5-1; len: 13; j_gene: TRBJ1-2; CDR3aa: ASSLGGGQNYGYT
v_gene: TRBV4-3; len: 11; j_gene: TRBJ1-1; CDR3aa: ASSRGQGEEAF
v_gene: TRBV30; len: 8; j_gene: TRBJ1-2; CDR3aa: AWRGNGYT
v_gene: TRBV30; len: 9; j_gene: TRBJ1-2; CDR3aa: AWESAYGYT
v_gene: TRBV6-2/TRBV6-3; len: 19; j_gene: TRBJ2-1; CDR3aa: ASSYLGQGRLTSGSRNEQF
v_gene: TRBV6-2/TRBV6-3; len: 12; j_gene: TRBJ2-5; CDR3aa: ASSRRTAQETQY
v_gene: TRBV12-3/TRBV12-4; len: 10; j_gene: TRBJ1-1; CDR3aa: ASKQGNGEAF
v_gene: TRBV2; len: 12; j_gene: TRBJ1-1; CDR3aa: ASSEKGFATEAF
v_gene: TRBV6-2/TRBV6-3; len: 13; j_gene: TRBJ2-1; CDR3aa: ASSTAGLVPNEQF
v_gene: TRBV3-1/TRBV3-2; len: 14; j_gene: TRBJ2-7; CDR3aa: ASSQDGQGSSYEQY
v_gene: TRBV5-4; len: 13; j_gene: TRBJ1-1; CDR3aa: ASSLTRVMNTEAF
v_gene: TRBV4-2; len: 14; j_gene: TRBJ2-1; CDR3aa: ASSQDAGLSYNEQF
v_gene: TRBV7-9; len: 13; j_gene: TRBJ1-5; CDR3aa: ASSSSSRGGQPQH